The 31 T cell receptor beta chains below were found in one sample sequenced in a study of shared clonotypes between healthy human individuals. Clones were sequenced by immunoSEQ multiplex PCR, and TCRdb holds only the in-frame ones, with some missing. The table includes around 2,000,000 clones, 85% to 95% detected once. The sample comprised naive CD4+ T cells sorted from blood. As for subset: CD45RA+ positively selected. The receptor set was obtained from a man younger than 30 in good health.

Notes on this clone: The sample contains more than one DNA sequence encoding this CDR3. CDR3 in DNA: TGCGCCAGCAGCTTGGTGGCAGGGGGGAGTCAGCCCCAGCATTTT. Encoded protein: CASSLVAGGSQPQHF. V and J are TRBV5-1 and TRBJ1-5; 7 nucleotides line up with TRBD1. Germline CDR1 and CDR2: SGHRS and YFSETQ. J gave up 6 bases and V 0 bases, and 6 bases lay outside the gene matches. This CDR3 spans 15 amino acids.

To note about this clone: Other nucleotide sequences from this sample produce the same CDR3. V is TRBV6-6 and J is TRBJ1-1, with D unresolved. Germline-derived CDR1 and CDR2 are MNHNY and SVGAGI (reference sequence). The germline V and J ends were trimmed by 2 bases and 1 base, with 5 bases remaining between them. The CDR3 has 13 residues. CDR3 sequence reads: CASSYLENTEAFF. CDR3 sequence (DNA): TGTGCCAGCAGTTACCTGGAGAACACTGAAGCTTTCTTT.

This chain connects TRBV5-1 to TRBJ2-3, with D possibly matching TRBD2 (5 bases). The CDR3 consists of 14 residues. Germline values: CDR1 SGHRS, CDR2 YFSETQ. Trimming stripped 3 bases from V and 2 bases from J, with 10 bases between. CDR3 nucleotides: TGCGCCAGCAGCTCGGGAAGGACCACAGATACGCAGTATTTT. As protein: CASSSGRTTDTQYF.

The chain couples TRBV5-4 to TRBJ1-1; TRBD1 matches 9 bases. Germline assignment: CDR1 SGHNT and CDR2 YYREEE (reference sequence). The CDR3 consists of 16 residues. The V and J ends lost 3 bases and 4 bases, in that order; junction bases with no gene match: 10. The CDR3 reads CASSSSGTGYATEAFF. CDR3 coding DNA: TGTGCCAGCAGCTCCTCCGGGACAGGGTATGCCACTGAAGCTTTCTTT.

The chain couples TRBV30 to TRBJ2-1; 10 bases line up with TRBD1. This CDR3 comprises 17 residues. J lost 5 bases, V lost 3 bases, and 13 bases had no gene match. Germline values: CDR1 GTSNPN, CDR2 SVGIG (reference sequence). The CDR3 DNA is TGTGCCTGGAGCAAGACGGGACAGGGGCGGTTGAACAATGAGCAGTTCTTC. Encoded protein: CAWSKTGQGRLNNEQFF.

V and J are TRBV19 and TRBJ2-3; TRBD2 agrees at 8 bases. Trimming at V came to 4 bases and at J to 2 bases, leaving 8 bases not matched to a gene. The CDR3 runs 16 residues. The germline CDR1 and CDR2 sequences are LNHDA and SQIVND (reference sequence). In nucleotides, the CDR3 is TGTGCCAGTAGTAGCACGGGGGGGGTTGCCACAGATACGCAGTATTTT. Its protein product is CASSSTGGVATDTQYF.

The chain has TRBV4-3 and TRBJ2-2; no clear D gene. Trimming cost V 0 bases and J 2 bases, with 10 bases left between them. Germline V gene data show CDR1 as LGHNA and CDR2 as YSLEER. The CDR3 is 16 residues long. The CDR3 loop is CASSQDRQANTGELFF. CDR3 sequence (DNA): TGCGCCAGCAGCCAAGATCGCCAGGCCAACACCGGGGAGCTGTTTTTT.

The rearrangement links TRBV10-3 to TRBJ1-1; TRBD1 matches 7 bases. The V gene's germline CDR1 is ENHRY and CDR2 SYGVKD. V shed 3 bases, J shed 2 bases, and the junction held 6 bases outside the gene matches. The CDR3 has 15 amino acids. CDR3 sequence: CAISDKGQLNTEAFF. CDR3 sequence (DNA): TGTGCCATCAGTGATAAGGGACAGCTTAACACTGAAGCTTTCTTT.

The rearrangement joins TRBV6-1 to TRBJ2-5; 10 nucleotides agree with TRBD2. The CDR3 is 15 amino acids. V lost 0 bases and J lost 12; bases outside the gene matches: 10. Germline V gene lookup returns CDR1 MNHNS and CDR2 SASEGT. CDR3 sequence (DNA): TGTGCCAGCAGTGAAGCTGGGCTAGCGGGGGCCCGAAAGTACTTC. It translates to CASSEAGLAGARKYF.

The count of this clone is one. CDR3 nucleotides: TGTGCCTGGAGTGTGGACCAGGGATCTAGCACAGATACGCAGTATTTT. This encodes CAWSVDQGSSTDTQYF. This chain uses TRBV30 with TRBJ2-3, with D possibly TRBD1 on 5 matching bases. V dropped 0 bases and J dropped 0 bases, with 13 bases sitting between them. Germline CDR1 and CDR2: GTSNPN and SVGIG (reference sequence). The CDR3 runs to 16 residues.

J is TRBJ2-2 and V is TRBV18, with 8 bases aligning to TRBD1. The CDR3 sequence is 16 residues long. Germline V gives CDR1 KGHSH, CDR2 LQKENI. V lost 3 bases and J lost 3; bases outside the gene matches: 6. CDR3 residues: CASSPTTGAYTGELFF. Written as DNA, the CDR3 is TGTGCCAGCTCACCTACGACAGGGGCGTACACCGGGGAGCTGTTTTTT.

The genes are TRBV6-1 and TRBJ1-5; unclear D gene. The V gene's germline CDR1 is MNHNS and CDR2 SASEGT. This CDR3 comprises 13 residues. The V gene lost 4 bases and the J gene lost 0 bases, with 4 bases spanning the gap. In DNA form, the CDR3 reads TGTGCCAGCAGTGGTTTTAGCAATCAGCCCCAGCATTTT. Translating it yields CASSGFSNQPQHF.

The genes are TRBV2 and TRBJ2-2, with 8 nucleotides matching TRBD2. From germline, CDR1 is SNHLY and CDR2 FYNNEI. The CDR3 sequence is 15 residues long. Unmatched junction bases numbered 7, after V lost 4 bases and J lost 6 bases. In DNA form, the CDR3 reads TGTGCCAGCAGTGGAGGGACTAGACCCTCCGGGGAGCTGTTTTTT. Residues: CASSGGTRPSGELFF.

For this clone: At the DNA level, this CDR3 is encoded by other sequences in the same sample as well. The V gene is TRBV11-3, the J gene TRBJ2-3, with D maybe TRBD2 (6 bases). The CDR3 has 14 amino acids. The germline gives CDR1 SGHNT, CDR2 YENEEA. The V end lost 2 bases, the J end lost 0 bases, and 6 bases lay between the germline ends. The chain's CDR3 is CASSLSGSTDTQYF. In DNA form, the CDR3 reads TGTGCCAGCAGCTTAAGCGGGAGCACAGATACGCAGTATTTT.

Points on this clone: Other DNA sequences from this sample encode an identical CDR3 as well. This chain links TRBV30 with TRBJ1-6, with 9 bases aligning to TRBD1. CDR1 and CDR2 (germline): GTSNPN, SVGIG (reference sequence). V lost 3 bases and J lost 10; bases outside the gene matches: 1. This CDR3 contains 12 residues. CDR3 sequence reads: CAWRQGASPLHF. The CDR3, as DNA: TGTGCCTGGAGACAGGGGGCCTCACCCCTCCACTTT.

The CDR3 region is CAISARDNEQFF. CDR3 sequence (DNA): TGTGCCATCAGCGCCAGGGATAATGAGCAGTTCTTC. This chain connects TRBV10-3 to TRBJ2-1; D possibly corresponds to TRBD1 (5 bases). CDR1 is ENHRY and CDR2 is SYGVKD in the germline V gene. Between the trimmed V and J ends, which lost 6 bases and 7 bases, there was a span of 10 bases. This CDR3 has 12 amino acids.

The chain is built from TRBV7-3 and TRBJ2-7, with TRBD1 matching over 8 bases. CDR3 size: 14 residues. V lost 3 bases to trimming and J lost 5 bases; unmatched junction nucleotides: 6. Germline assignment: CDR1 SGHTA and CDR2 FQGTGA. The CDR3 here is CASSFFGTGDEQYF. The CDR3 bases are TGTGCCAGCAGCTTCTTCGGGACAGGTGACGAGCAGTACTTC. Looking up the rest from reference TRBV7-3 and TRBJ2-7 gives the full variable domain: GAGVSQTPSNKVTEKGKYVELRCDPISGHTALYWYRQSLGQGPEFLIYFQGTGAADDSGLPNDRFFAVRPEGSVSTLKIQRTERGDSAVYLCASSFFGTGDEQYFGPGTRLTVT.

CDR3: CASSLVQGSYEQYF. The CDR3 DNA reads TGTGCCAGCAGCTTGGTCCAGGGATCCTACGAGCAGTACTTC. The chain has TRBV5-8 and TRBJ2-7; a possible D gene is TRBD1 (5 bases). The CDR3 is 14 residues long. Trimming stripped 0 bases from V and 1 base from J, with 8 bases between. Germline V gives CDR1 SGHTS, CDR2 YDEGEE.

The V call is TRBV7-2, the J call TRBJ1-1; TRBD1 aligns across 7 bases. Germline V CDR1 and CDR2: SGHTA, FQGNSA. The CDR3 is 15 residues long. V dropped 5 bases and J dropped 1; count of bases not matched to a gene: 7. The CDR3 coding sequence is TGTGCCAGCAGCACCCGACAGGGATCGAACACTGAAGCTTTCTTT. Encoded protein: CASSTRQGSNTEAFF.

The V and J genes are TRBV10-2 and TRBJ2-7; tentative D call: TRBD1 (7 bases). Looked up from germline, CDR1 is WSHSY and CDR2 is SAAADI. V was cut by 4 bases and J by 0 bases, with 16 bases left in between. This CDR3 comprises 16 residues. DNA of the CDR3: TGCGCCAGCAGTGGGCCAGGAGGGGGCCCCTCCTACGAGCAGTACTTC. Translation gives CASSGPGGGPSYEQYF.

The rearrangement joins TRBV6-5 to TRBJ1-1; TRBD1 is a possible D gene (5 bases). From germline, CDR1 is MNHEY and CDR2 SVGAGI. The V end was cut by 7 bases, the J end by 1 base, with 10 bases between. The CDR3 has 13 residues. The DNA of the CDR3 is TGTGCCAGCACCAATCAGGGGAACACTGAAGCTTTCTTT. It yields the protein CASTNQGNTEAFF.

The chain links TRBV9 to TRBJ1-1; D not certain. Germline values: CDR1 SGDLS, CDR2 YYNGEE. Trimming cost V 4 bases and J 0 bases, with 10 bases left between them. The CDR3 is made up of 14 amino acids. DNA for the CDR3: TGTGCCAGCAGCATCGCCCCCATGAACACTGAAGCTTTCTTT. This sequence encodes CASSIAPMNTEAFF.

The gene calls are TRBV7-9 and TRBJ1-6, with D uncertain. V lost 1 base, J lost 10 bases, and 8 bases lay in between. CDR3 length: 13 residues. The V gene's germline CDR1 is SEHNR and CDR2 FQNEAQ (reference sequence). The CDR3 DNA reads as TGTGCCAGCAGCTTAGAAGGTTTATCACCCCTCCACTTT. Protein product: CASSLEGLSPLHF.

This clone was detected once. Other DNA sequences in this specimen translate into the identical CDR3. The rearrangement joins TRBV6-6 to TRBJ2-7, with 12 bases aligning to TRBD2. This CDR3 spans 15 amino acids. CDR1 MNHNY and CDR2 SVGAGI come from the germline V gene (reference sequence). The V gene end was trimmed by 4 bases and the J gene end by 2 bases; junction bases not matched to a gene: 3. The CDR3 coding sequence is TGTGCCAGCAGTTTTGGACTAGCGGGACCCTACGAGCAGTACTTC. Its protein is CASSFGLAGPYEQYF.

This clone was seen a single time. The rearrangement uses TRBV19 and TRBJ1-2; 10 bases fit TRBD1. CDR1 is LNHDA, CDR2 SQIVND, per germline (reference sequence). This CDR3 spans 15 amino acids. V was clipped by 5 bases and J by 2 bases; unmatched bases: 5. In DNA, the CDR3 is TGTGCCAGTAGTCCCGAGGGACAGGGGAACTATGGCTACACCTTC. Its translation is CASSPEGQGNYGYTF.

The rearrangement uses TRBV6-5 and TRBJ1-1; 9 positions match TRBD1. The CDR3 contains 14 residues. Germline loops: CDR1 MNHEY, CDR2 SVGAGI. With V trimmed by 7 bases and J by 5 bases, 8 bases remained unmatched. In DNA form, the CDR3 reads TGTGCCAGCAAAACAGGGGGCGCATGGACTGAAGCTTTCTTT. It translates to CASKTGGAWTEAFF.

The rearrangement uses TRBV30 and TRBJ1-3; D call uncertain. This CDR3 is built from 14 residues. Germline V gene lookup returns CDR1 GTSNPN and CDR2 SVGIG (reference sequence). V was pared by 3 bases and J by 1 base, with 10 bases between. DNA for the CDR3: TGTGCCTGGAGGCTAGCACGATCTGGAAACACCATATATTTT. As protein: CAWRLARSGNTIYF. Full variable domain (rest looked up from reference TRBV30 and TRBJ1-3): SQTIHQWPATLVQPVGSPLSLECTVEGTSNPNLYWYRQAAGRGLQLLFYSVGIGQISSEVPQNLSASRPQDRQFILSSKKLLLSDSGFYLCAWRLARSGNTIYFGEGSWLTVV.

The chain uses TRBV28 and TRBJ2-6; maybe TRBD1 (6 bases). Germline V lookup: CDR1 MDHEN, CDR2 SYDVKM. Trimming took off 7 bases at V and 1 base at J, with 11 bases between the two ends. The CDR3 spans 15 residues. CDR3 nucleotides: TGTGCCAGCATCGGAAGGGGGTCTGGGGCCAACGTCCTGACTTTC. Translating it yields CASIGRGSGANVLTF.

The V and J genes are TRBV2 and TRBJ2-7; D possibly corresponds to TRBD2 (6 bases). CDR3 length equals 13 residues. CDR1 is SNHLY, CDR2 FYNNEI, per germline. Trimming cost V 9 bases and J 5 bases, with 17 bases left between them. The DNA of the CDR3 is TGTGCCAGGAGAAATCCGGCGGGGAACGAGCAGTACTTC. This encodes CARRNPAGNEQYF.

This clone was seen only once. The J gene is TRBJ2-3, the V gene TRBV2; TRBD2 matches 7 bases. Germline CDR1 is SNHLY and CDR2 is FYNNEI. The V gene end was trimmed by 2 bases and the J gene end by 3 bases; junction bases not matched to a gene: 8. CDR3 length equals 16 residues. The CDR3: CASSESGAVGTDTQYF. Here the CDR3 DNA reads TGTGCCAGCAGTGAAAGCGGGGCGGTTGGGACAGATACGCAGTATTTT.

The gene calls are TRBV5-1 and TRBJ1-1, with unresolved D. V lost 4 bases, J lost 0 bases, and 7 bases lay in between. Germline CDR1 is SGHRS and CDR2 is YFSETQ. This CDR3 spans 13 amino acids. This CDR3 is CASSREVNTEAFF. DNA of the CDR3: TGCGCCAGCAGCAGAGAGGTGAACACTGAAGCTTTCTTT.